This T cell receptor (beta chain) was sequenced for a study of blood T cell repertoires in COVID-19. Overall study: Sites across the United States, Italy and Spain contributed samples from acute and convalescent COVID-19.

Measured with immunoSEQ multiplex PCR; TCRdb has only the in-frame clones, and not every one. Here the sample spans some 180,000 clones, about 84% being singletons. V gave up 3 bases and J gave up 2 bases, with 9 bases separating them. This CDR3 spans 13 amino acids. Germline V gene sequence: CDR1 SGHRS, CDR2 YFSETQ. The V and J genes are TRBV5-1 and TRBJ2-7; D is possibly TRBD1 (6 bases). The TCR was taken from a human donor in a cohort sampled during active COVID-19. What was sequenced was peripheral blood. CDR3: CASSSDRTYEQYF. CDR3 nucleotides: TGCGCCAGCAGCTCCGACAGGACCTACGAGCAGTACTTC.